The clone carrying this T cell receptor (beta chain) was found many times. Its antigen is not identified. Based on clinical symptoms, serum thyroxine and TRAb, thyroid ultrasound and orbital computed tomography, diagnoses were reached. Fresh peripheral blood, 9.5 to 10 ml of it, supplied the PBMCs. Amplified TCR beta CDR3 regions derived from RNA transcripts. Researchers ran a first-round RT-PCR on the TCR CDR3 using the HTBI primer set. TCRdb independently ran MiXCR on the multiplex PCR reads; one entry per CDR3 protein. Among 250,000 to 300,000 distinct CDR3 sequences listed, 13% were seen once. These data originate in a study of T cells in Graves' hyperthyroidism and ophthalmopathy. The study's findings and limits: In validation, the model predicted ophthalmopathy. These predictions came a median roughly 6.5 months before onset.

The source is a woman under 40 with Graves' hyperthyroidism that later progressed to Graves' ophthalmopathy. Material: blood.

The DNA for the CDR3 is TGTGCCACCAGTGACAGAGTTAGACCGATGGGCGAGCAGTACTTC. Translating it yields CATSDRVRPMGEQYF. The V gene is TRBV24-1, the J gene TRBJ2-7; no reliable D call. Trimming took off 4 bases at V and 6 bases at J, with 18 bases between the two ends. Germline V lookup: CDR1 KGHDR, CDR2 SFDVKD. This CDR3 is 15 amino acids long.